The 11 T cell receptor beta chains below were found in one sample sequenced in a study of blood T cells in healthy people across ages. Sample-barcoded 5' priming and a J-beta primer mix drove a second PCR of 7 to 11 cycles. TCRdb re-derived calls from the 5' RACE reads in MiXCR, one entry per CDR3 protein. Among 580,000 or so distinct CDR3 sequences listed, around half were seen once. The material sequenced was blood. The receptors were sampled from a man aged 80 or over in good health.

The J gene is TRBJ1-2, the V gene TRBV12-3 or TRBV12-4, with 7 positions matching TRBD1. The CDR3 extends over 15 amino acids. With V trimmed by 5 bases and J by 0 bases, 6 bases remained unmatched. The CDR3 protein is CASSLNRGTNYGYTF. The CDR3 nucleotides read TGTGCCAGCAGTCTCAACAGGGGCACTAACTATGGCTACACCTTC.

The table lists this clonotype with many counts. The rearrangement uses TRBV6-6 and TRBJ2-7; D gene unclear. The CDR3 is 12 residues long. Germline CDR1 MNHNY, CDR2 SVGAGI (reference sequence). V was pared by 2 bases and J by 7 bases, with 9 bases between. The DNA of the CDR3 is TGTGCCAGCAGTTACGTGGGGATGGAGCAGTACTTC. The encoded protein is CASSYVGMEQYF.

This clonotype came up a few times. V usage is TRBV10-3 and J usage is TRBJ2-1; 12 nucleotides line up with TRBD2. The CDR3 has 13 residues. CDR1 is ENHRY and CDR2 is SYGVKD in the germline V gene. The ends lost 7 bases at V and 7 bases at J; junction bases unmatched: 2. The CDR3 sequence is CAIKTSGSNEQFF. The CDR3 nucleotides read TGTGCCATCAAGACTAGCGGGAGTAATGAGCAGTTCTTC.

The CDR3 sequence: CASSKPEQGAGTYEQYF. DNA of the CDR3: TGCGCCAGCAGCAAGCCGGAACAGGGGGCAGGGACCTACGAGCAGTACTTC. This chain uses TRBV5-1 with TRBJ2-7; 9 nucleotides match TRBD1. V shed 4 bases, J shed 2 bases, and the junction held 13 bases outside the gene matches. CDR3 length equals 17 residues. In germline, CDR1 is SGHRS, CDR2 YFSETQ.

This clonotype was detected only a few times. The chain's CDR3 is CASRAGAGYGYTF. For the CDR3, the DNA is TGTGCCAGCCGCGCGGGAGCTGGCTATGGCTACACCTTC. The chain combines TRBV27 with TRBJ1-2; D unclear. The CDR3 has 13 residues. CDR1 MNHEY and CDR2 SMNVEV come from the germline V gene (reference sequence). Trimming took 8 bases from V and 4 from J, leaving 14 bases between them.

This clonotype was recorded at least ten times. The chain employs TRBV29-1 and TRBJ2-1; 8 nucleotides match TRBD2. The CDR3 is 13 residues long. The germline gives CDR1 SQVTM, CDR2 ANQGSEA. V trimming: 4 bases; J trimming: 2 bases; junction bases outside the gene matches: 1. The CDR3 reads CSVVLAAYNEQFF. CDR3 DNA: TGCAGCGTTGTACTAGCGGCCTACAATGAGCAGTTCTTC.

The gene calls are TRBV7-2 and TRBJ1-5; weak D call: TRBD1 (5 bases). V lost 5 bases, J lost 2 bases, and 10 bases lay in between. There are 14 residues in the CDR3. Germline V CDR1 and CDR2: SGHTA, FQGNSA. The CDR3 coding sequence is TGTGCCAGCAGCGCCAGGGTGGGCAATCAGCCCCAGCATTTT. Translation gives CASSARVGNQPQHF.

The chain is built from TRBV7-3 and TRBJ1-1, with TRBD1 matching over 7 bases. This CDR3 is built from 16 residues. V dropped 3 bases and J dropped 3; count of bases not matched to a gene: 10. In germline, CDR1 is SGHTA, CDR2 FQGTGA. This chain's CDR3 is CASSLAAGDRYTEAFF. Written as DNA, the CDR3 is TGTGCCAGCAGCTTGGCAGCCGGGGACAGATACACTGAAGCTTTCTTT.

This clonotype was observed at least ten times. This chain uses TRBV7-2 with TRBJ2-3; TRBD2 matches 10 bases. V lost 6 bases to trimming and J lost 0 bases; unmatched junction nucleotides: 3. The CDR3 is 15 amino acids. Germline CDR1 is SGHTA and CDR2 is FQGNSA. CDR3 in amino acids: CASRSGLASTDTQYF. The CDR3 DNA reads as TGTGCCAGCAGATCGGGACTAGCGAGCACAGATACGCAGTATTTT.

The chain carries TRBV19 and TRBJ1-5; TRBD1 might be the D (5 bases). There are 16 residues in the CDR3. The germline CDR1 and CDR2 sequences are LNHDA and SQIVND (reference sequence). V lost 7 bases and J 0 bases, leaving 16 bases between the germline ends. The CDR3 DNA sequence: TGTGCCAGTAAGAAGGGGTCAAGTTATAGCAATCAGCCCCAGCATTTT. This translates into CASKKGSSYSNQPQHF. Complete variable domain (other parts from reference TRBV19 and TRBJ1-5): DGGITQSPKYLFRKEGQNVTLSCEQNLNHDAMYWYRQDPGQGLRLIYYSQIVNDFQKGDIAEGYSVSREKKESFPLTVTSAQKNPTAFYLCASKKGSSYSNQPQHFGDGTRLSIL.

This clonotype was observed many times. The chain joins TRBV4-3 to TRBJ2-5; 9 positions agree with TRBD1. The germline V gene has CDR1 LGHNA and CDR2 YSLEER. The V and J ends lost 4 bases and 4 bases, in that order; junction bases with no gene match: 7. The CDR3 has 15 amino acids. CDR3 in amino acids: CASSPGTGKVETQYF. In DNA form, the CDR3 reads TGCGCCAGCAGCCCCGGGACAGGGAAAGTAGAGACCCAGTACTTC.